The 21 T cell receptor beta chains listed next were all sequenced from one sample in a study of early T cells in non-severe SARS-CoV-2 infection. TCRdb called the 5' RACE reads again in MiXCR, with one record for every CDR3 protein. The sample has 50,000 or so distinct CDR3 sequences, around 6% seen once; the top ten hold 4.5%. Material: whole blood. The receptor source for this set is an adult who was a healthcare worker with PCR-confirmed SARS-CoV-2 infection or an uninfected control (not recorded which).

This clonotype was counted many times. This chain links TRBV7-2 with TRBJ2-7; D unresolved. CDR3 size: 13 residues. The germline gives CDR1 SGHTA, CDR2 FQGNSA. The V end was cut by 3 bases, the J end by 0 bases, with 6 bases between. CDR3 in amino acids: CASSFSSSYEQYF. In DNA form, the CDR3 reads TGTGCCAGCAGCTTTTCCAGCTCCTACGAGCAGTACTTC.

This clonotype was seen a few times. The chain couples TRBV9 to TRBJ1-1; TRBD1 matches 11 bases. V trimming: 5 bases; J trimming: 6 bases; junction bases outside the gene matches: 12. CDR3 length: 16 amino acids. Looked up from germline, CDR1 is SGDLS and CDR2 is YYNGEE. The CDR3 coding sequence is TGTGCCAGCAGGCGAGGCCCGGGACAGGGGGATCCTGAAGCTTTCTTT. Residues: CASRRGPGQGDPEAFF.

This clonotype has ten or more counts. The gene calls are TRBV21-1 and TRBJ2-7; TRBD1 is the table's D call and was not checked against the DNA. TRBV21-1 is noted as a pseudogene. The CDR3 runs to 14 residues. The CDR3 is CASSHGGAGDEQYF. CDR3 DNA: TGTGCCTCCTCTCACGGGGGCGCAGGGGACGAGCAGTACTTC.

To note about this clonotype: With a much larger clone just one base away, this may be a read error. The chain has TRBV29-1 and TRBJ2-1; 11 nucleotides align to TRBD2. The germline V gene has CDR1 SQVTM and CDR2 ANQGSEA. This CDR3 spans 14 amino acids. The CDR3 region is CSVEVTSGSGEQIF. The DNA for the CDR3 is TGCAGCGTTGAAGTCACTAGCGGGAGTGGTGAGCAGATCTTC.

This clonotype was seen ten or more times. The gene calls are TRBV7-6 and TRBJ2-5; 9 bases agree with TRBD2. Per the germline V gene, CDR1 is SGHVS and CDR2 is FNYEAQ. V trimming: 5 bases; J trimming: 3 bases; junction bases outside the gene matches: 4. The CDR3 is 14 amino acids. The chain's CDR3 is CASSRGTSKETQYF. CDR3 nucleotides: TGTGCCAGCAGCCGAGGGACTAGCAAAGAGACCCAGTACTTC.

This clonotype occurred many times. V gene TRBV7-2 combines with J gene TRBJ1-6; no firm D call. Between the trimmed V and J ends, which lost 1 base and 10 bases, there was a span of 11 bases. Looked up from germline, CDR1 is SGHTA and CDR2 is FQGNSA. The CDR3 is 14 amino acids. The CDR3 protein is CASSLDPHPSPLHF. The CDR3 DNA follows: TGTGCCAGCAGCTTAGATCCCCACCCCTCACCCCTCCACTTT. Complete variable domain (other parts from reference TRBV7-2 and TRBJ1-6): GAGVSQSPSNKVTEKGKDVELRCDPISGHTALYWYRQSLGQGLEFLIYFQGNSAPDKSGLPSDRFSAERTGGSVSTLTIQRTQQEDSAVYLCASSLDPHPSPLHFGNGTRLTVT.

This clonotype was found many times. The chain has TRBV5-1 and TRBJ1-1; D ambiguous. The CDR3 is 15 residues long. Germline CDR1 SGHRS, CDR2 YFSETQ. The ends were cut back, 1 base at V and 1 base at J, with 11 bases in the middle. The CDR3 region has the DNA TGCGCCAGCAGCTTGCGGCGGGCGAAGAACACTGAAGCTTTCTTT. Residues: CASSLRRAKNTEAFF.

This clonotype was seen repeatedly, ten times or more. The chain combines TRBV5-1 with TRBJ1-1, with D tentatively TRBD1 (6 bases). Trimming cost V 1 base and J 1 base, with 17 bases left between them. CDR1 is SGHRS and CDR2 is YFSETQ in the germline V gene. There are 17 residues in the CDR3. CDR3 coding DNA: TGCGCCAGCAGCTTGAAAGTAGGAGGGGGAAGGAACACTGAAGCTTTCTTT. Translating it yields CASSLKVGGGRNTEAFF.

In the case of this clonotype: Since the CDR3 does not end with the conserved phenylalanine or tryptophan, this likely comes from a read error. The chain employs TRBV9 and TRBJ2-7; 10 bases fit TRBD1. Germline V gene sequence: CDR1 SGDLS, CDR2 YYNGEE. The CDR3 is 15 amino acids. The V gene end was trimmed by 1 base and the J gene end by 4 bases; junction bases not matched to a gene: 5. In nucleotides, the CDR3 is TGTGCCAGCAGCGTAATGGGACAGGGGCCTTACGAGCAGTACTCC. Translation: CASSVMGQGPYEQYS.

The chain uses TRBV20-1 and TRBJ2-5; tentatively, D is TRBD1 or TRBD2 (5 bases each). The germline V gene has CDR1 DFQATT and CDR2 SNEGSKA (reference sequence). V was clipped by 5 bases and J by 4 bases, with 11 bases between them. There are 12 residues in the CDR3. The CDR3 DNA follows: TGCAGTGCTGGGGACCCCACAGAGACCCAGTACTTC. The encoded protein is CSAGDPTETQYF.

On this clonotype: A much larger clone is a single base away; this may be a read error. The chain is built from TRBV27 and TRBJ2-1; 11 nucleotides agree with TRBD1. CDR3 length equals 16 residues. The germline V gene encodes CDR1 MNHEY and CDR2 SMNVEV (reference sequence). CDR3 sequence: CAGSAKDRGPQNEQFF. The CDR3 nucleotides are TGTGCCGGCAGTGCCAAGGACAGGGGGCCTCAAAATGAGCAGTTCTTC.

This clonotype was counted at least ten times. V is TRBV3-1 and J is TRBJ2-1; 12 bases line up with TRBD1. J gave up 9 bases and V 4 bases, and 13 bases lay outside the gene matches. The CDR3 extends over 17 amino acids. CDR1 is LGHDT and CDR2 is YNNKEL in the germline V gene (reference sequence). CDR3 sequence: CASSLSGTGGERGEQFF. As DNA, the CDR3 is TGTGCCAGCAGCCTCTCCGGGACAGGGGGCGAAAGGGGTGAGCAGTTCTTC.

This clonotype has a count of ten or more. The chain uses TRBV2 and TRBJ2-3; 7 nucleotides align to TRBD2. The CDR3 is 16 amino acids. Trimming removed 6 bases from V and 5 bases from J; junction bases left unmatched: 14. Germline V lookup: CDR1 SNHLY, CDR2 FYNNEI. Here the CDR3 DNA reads TGTGCCAGCAGCCCCTTGCTGGGGGGGTTCCAAGATACGCAGTATTTT. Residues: CASSPLLGGFQDTQYF.

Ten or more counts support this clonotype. The CDR3 loop is CASSVQPGANVLTF. In DNA form, the CDR3 reads TGTGCCAGTAGTGTTCAGCCTGGGGCCAACGTCCTGACTTTC. The chain combines TRBV19 with TRBJ2-6; D is unresolved. Germline V gene sequence: CDR1 LNHDA, CDR2 SQIVND (reference sequence). Trimming took 5 bases from V and 2 from J, leaving 7 bases between them. The CDR3 has 14 amino acids.

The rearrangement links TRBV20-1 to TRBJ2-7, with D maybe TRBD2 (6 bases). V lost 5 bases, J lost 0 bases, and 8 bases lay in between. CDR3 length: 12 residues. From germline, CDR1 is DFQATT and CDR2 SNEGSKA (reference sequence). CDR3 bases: TGCAGTGCTTTAGCGGACTCCTACGAGCAGTACTTC. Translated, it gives CSALADSYEQYF.

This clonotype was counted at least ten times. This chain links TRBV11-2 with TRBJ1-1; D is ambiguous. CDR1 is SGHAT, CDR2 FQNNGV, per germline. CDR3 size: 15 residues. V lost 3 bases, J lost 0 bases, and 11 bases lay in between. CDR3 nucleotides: TGTGCCAGCAGCTTGGACGTGGCGGTGAACACTGAAGCTTTCTTT. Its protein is CASSLDVAVNTEAFF.

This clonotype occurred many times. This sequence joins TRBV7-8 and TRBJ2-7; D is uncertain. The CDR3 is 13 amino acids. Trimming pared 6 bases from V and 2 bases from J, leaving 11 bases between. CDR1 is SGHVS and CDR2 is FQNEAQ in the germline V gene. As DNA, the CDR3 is TGTGCCAGCAGACTCAGGAGCCCCTACGAGCAGTACTTC. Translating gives CASRLRSPYEQYF.

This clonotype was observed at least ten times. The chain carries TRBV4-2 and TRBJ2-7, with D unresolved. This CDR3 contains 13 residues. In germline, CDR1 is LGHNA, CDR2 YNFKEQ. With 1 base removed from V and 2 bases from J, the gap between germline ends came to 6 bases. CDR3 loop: CASSQVITYEQYF. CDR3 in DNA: TGTGCCAGCAGCCAAGTCATAACCTACGAGCAGTACTTC.

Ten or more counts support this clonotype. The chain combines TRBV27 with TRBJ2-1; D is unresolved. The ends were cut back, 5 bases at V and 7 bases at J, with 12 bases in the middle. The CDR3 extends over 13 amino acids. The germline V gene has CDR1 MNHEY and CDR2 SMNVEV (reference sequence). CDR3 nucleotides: TGTGCCAGCAGTCCGGGCCGGTGGAATGAGCAGTTCTTC. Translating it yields CASSPGRWNEQFF.

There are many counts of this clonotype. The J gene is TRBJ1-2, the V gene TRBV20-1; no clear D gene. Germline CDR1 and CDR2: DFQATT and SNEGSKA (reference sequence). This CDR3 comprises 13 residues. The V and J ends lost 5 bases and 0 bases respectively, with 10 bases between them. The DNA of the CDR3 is TGCAGTGCTTCGTCGGCAGCTAACTATGGCTACACCTTC. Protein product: CSASSAANYGYTF.

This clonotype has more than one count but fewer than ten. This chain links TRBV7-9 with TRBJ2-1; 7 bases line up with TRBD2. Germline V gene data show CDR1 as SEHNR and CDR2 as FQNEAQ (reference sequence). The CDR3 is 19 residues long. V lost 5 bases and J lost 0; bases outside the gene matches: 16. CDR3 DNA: TGTGCCAGCAGCCAACCGGGTAGCGGGCTTACAAGCTCCTACAATGAGCAGTTCTTC. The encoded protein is CASSQPGSGLTSSYNEQFF. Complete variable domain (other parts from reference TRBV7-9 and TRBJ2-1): DTGVSQNPRHKITKRGQNVTFRCDPISEHNRLYWYRQTLGQGPEFLTYFQNEAQLEKSRLLSDRFSAERPKGSFSTLEIQRTEQGDSAMYLCASSQPGSGLTSSYNEQFFGPGTRLTVL.